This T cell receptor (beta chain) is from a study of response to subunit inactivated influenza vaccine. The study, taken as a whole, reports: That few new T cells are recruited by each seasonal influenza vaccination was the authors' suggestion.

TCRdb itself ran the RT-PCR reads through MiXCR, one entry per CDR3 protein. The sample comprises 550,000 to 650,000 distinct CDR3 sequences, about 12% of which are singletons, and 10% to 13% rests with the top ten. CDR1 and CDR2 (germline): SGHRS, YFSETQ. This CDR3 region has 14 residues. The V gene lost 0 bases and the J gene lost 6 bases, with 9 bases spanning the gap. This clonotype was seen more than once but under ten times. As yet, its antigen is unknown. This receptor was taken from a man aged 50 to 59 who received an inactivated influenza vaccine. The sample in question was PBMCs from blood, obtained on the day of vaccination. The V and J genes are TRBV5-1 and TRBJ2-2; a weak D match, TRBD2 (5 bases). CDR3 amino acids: CASSLERSSGELFF. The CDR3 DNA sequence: TGCGCCAGCAGCTTGGAGCGGAGCTCCGGGGAGCTGTTTTTT.